Sequencing of this TCR beta chain was carried out in a study of vaccination and CD4 T cells after COVID-19. Treatment described: approximately nine-day PBMC culture with coronavirus spike peptide pools or control peptides (ViraFEST assay). Recorded positive PCR dates fall between March and December 2020, preceding US Alpha, Beta and Delta variants. Negative selection separated CD4+ T cells from approximately 9-day cultures. Trimming left V 4 bases short and J 7 bases short, with 14 bases between. The CDR3 contains 15 residues. Germline V gives CDR1 MNHEY, CDR2 SVGAGI. About this clonotype: Its target is unknown.

Overall study findings and caveats: In convalescent patients, 304 of 307 vaccine-specific clones were mono-reactive for SARS-CoV-2 spike.

Cultured CD4+ T cell DNA was sequenced using the Oncomine TCR Beta short-read assay. Using its own MiXCR run on the PCR reads, TCRdb lists one record per CDR3 protein. The data show 15,000 to 20,000 distinct CDR3 sequences, with just under 50% seen just once and around 4.5% held by the top ten. This sequence joins TRBV6-5 and TRBJ1-6; no reliable D call. The sequenced sample was CD4+ T cells from blood, cultured in vitro, obtained before SARS-CoV-2 vaccination. The receptor was isolated from a human donor who had recovered from COVID-19. Written as DNA, the CDR3 is TGTGCCAGCAGTTCCCGGACGGTCGGGAATTCACCCCTCCACTTT. Translated, it gives CASSSRTVGNSPLHF.